The T cell receptor (beta chain) described here comes from a study of technical replicates of blood from a few donors (TCRdb year 2017). Notes on this clone: Its cognate antigen has yet to be identified. Within one base of it there is no much larger clone, and no base qualities were kept.

According to the germline V gene (reference sequence), CDR1 reads SGHNT and CDR2 reads YYREEE. V was cut back by 4 bases and J by 1 base, leaving a gap of 11 bases between them. The CDR3 measures 14 amino acids from cysteine to phenylalanine. Of all the DNA, just the CDR3 is kept, 42 bases in frame from base 1. The library came from the immunoSEQ multiplex PCR assay. The source is immuneACCESS, and TCRdb retained only in-frame sequences with V and J called. Part of the clones is not carried over; for the studies checked, unresolved V genes explain less than half of this, and the remainder is unexplained. Here the sample has fewer than 65,000 clones; 85% to 90% occur a single time. The ten largest clones add up to 5.2% of the sample.

The source of this sequence is a human donor in good health. Some clones in this sample may be carry-over from other donors' samples. Recombination linked TRBV5-4 to TRBJ1-1, with the D gene not confidently named. The sequencing input was PBMCs. Here is the DNA: TGTGCCAGCAGCATAGGACGGGAGAACACTGAAGCTTTCTTT. Its translation is CASSIGRENTEAFF.